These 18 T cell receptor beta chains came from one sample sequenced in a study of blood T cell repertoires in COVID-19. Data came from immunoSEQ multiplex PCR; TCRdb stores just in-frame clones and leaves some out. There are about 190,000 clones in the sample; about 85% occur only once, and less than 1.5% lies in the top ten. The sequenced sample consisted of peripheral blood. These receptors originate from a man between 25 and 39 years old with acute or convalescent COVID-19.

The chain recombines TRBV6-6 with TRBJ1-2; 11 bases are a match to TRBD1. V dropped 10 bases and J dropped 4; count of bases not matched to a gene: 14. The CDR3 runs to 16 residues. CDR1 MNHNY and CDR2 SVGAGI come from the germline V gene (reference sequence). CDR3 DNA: TGTGCCATCCGAATGGAGGGGACAGGGGGGGTCTATGGCTACACCTTC. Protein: CAIRMEGTGGVYGYTF.

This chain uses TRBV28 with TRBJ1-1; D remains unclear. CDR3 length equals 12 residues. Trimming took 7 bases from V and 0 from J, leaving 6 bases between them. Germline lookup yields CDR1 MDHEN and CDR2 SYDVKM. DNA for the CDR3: TGTGCCAGCACCCTGTTGAACACTGAAGCTTTCTTT. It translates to CASTLLNTEAFF.

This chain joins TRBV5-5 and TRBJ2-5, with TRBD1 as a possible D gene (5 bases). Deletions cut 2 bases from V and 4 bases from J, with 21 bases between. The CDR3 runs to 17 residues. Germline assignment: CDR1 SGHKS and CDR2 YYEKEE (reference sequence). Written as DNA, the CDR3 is TGTGCCAGCAGCTTTGACAGCCGTTCCTCGCCGGCAGAGACCCAGTACTTC. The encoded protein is CASSFDSRSSPAETQYF.

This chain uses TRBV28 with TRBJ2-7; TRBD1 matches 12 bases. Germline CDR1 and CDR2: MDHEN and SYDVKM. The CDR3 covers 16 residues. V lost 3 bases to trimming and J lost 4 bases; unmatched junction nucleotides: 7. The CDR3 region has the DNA TGTGCCAGCAGTTTTCGAGGGGGACAGGGGGCGTACGAGCAGTACTTC. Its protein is CASSFRGGQGAYEQYF.

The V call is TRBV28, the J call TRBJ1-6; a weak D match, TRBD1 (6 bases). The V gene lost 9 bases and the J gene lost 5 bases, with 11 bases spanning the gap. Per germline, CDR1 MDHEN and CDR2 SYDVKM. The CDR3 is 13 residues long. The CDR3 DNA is TGTGCCAGTAAACAGGGCCATAATTCACCCCTCCACTTT. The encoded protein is CASKQGHNSPLHF.

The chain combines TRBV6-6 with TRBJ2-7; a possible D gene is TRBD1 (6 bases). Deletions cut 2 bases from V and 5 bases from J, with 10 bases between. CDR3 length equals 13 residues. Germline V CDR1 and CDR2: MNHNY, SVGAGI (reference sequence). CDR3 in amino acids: CASSYGTSNEQYF. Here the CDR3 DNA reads TGTGCCAGCAGTTACGGGACATCGAACGAGCAGTACTTC.

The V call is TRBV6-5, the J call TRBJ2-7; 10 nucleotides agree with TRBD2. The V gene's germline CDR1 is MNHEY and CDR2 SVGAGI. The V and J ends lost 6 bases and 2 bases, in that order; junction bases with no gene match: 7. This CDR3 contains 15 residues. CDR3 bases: TGTGCCAGCAGAACACCGGGACTAGCGACCTACGAGCAGTACTTC. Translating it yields CASRTPGLATYEQYF.

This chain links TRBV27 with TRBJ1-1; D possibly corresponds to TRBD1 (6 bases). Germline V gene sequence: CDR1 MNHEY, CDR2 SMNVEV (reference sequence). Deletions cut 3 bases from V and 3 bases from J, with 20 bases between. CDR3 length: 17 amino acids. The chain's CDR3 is CASSFLLPGGADTEAFF. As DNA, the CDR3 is TGTGCCAGCAGTTTTCTCCTCCCGGGGGGCGCGGACACTGAAGCTTTCTTT.

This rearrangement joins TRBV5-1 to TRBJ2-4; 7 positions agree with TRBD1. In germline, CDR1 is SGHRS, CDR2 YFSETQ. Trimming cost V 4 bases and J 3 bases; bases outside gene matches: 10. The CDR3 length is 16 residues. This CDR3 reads CASSTRQGVGKNIQYF. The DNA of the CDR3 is TGCGCCAGCAGCACAAGACAGGGAGTGGGCAAAAACATTCAGTACTTC.

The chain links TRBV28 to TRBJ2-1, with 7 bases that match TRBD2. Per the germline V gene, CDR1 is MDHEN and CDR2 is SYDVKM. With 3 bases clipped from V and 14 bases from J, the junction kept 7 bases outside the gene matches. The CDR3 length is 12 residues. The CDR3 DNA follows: TGTGCCAGCAGTTTCGGACTAGTGTCAGAGTTCTTC. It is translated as CASSFGLVSEFF. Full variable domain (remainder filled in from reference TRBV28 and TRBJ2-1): DVKVTQSSRYLVKRTGEKVFLECVQDMDHENMFWYRQDPGLGLRLIYFSYDVKMKEKGDIPEGYSVSREKKERFSLILESASTNQTSMYLCASSFGLVSEFFGPGTRLTVL.

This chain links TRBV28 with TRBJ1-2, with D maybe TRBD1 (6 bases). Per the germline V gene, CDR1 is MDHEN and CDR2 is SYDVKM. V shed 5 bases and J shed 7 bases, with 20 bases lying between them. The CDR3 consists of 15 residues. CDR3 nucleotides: TGTGCCAGCAGTGATTGGTCCAGGGGCGTCAGTGGCTACACCTTC. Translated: CASSDWSRGVSGYTF.

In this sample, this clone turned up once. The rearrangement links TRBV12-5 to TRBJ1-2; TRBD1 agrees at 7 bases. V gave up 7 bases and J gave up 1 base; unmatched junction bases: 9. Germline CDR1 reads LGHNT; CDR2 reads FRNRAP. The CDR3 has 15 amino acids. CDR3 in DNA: TGTGCTAGTGCTCAGGGGGTGGCGCATAACTATGGCTACACCTTC. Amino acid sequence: CASAQGVAHNYGYTF.

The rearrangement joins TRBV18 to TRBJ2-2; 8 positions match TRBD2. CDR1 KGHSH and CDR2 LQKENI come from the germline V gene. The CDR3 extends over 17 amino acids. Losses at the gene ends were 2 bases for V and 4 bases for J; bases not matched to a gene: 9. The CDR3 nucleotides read TGTGCCAGCTCACCAAGTACAACGGGGGGGATCACCGGGGAGCTGTTTTTT. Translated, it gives CASSPSTTGGITGELFF. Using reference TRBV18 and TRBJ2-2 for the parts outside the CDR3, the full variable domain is NAGVMQNPRHLVRRRGQEARLRCSPMKGHSHVYWYRQLPEEGLKFMVYLQKENIIDESGMPKERFSAEFPKEGPSILRIQQVVRGDSAAYFCASSPSTTGGITGELFFGEGSRLTVL.

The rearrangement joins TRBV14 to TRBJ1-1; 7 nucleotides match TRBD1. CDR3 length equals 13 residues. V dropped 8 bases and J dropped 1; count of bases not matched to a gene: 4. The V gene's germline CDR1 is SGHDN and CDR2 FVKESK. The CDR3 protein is CASGRQGNTEAFF. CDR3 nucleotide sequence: TGTGCCAGCGGTCGACAGGGGAACACTGAAGCTTTCTTT.

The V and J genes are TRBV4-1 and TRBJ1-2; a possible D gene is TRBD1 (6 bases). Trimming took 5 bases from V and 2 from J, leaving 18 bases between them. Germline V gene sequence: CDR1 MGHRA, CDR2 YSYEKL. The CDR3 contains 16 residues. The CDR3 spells CASSADGTRINYGYTF. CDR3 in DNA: TGCGCCAGCAGCGCGGACGGGACAAGAATCAACTATGGCTACACCTTC.

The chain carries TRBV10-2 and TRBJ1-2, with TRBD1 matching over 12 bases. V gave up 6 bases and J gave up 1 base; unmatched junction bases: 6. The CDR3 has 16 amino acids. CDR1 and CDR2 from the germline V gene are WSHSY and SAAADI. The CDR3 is CASRGTGGEGNYGYTF. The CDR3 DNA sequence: TGCGCCAGCAGGGGGACAGGGGGCGAGGGTAACTATGGCTACACCTTC.

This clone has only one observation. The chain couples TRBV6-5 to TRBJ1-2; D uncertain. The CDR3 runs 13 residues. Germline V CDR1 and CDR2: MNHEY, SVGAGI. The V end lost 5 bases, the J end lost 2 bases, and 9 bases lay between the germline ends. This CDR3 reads CASSPTQNYGYTF. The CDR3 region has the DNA TGTGCCAGCAGTCCGACACAGAACTATGGCTACACCTTC.

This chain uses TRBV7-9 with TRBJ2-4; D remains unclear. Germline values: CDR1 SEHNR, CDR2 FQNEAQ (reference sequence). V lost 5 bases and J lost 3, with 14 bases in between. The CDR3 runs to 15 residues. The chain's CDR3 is CASSQMLPHKNIQYF. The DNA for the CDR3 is TGTGCCAGCAGCCAGATGTTACCTCACAAAAACATTCAGTACTTC.